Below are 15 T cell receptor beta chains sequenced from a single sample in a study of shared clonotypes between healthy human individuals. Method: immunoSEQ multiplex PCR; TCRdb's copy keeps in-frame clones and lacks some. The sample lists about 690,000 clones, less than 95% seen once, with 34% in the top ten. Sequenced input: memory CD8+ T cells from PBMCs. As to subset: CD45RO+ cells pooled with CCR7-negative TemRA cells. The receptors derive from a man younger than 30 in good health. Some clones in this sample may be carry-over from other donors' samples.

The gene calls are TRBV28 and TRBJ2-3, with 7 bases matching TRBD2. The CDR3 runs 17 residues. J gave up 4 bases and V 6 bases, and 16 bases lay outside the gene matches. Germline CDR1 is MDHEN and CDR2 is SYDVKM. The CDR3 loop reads CASSPKRGRVNSDTQYF. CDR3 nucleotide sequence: TGTGCCAGCAGCCCTAAGCGGGGCAGGGTTAATTCAGATACGCAGTATTTT.

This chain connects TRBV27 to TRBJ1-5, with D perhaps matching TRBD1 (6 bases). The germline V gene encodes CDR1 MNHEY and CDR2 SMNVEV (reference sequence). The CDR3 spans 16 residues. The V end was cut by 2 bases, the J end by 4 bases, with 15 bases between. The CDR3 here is CASSLIGGAGNQPQHF. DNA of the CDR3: TGTGCCAGCAGTTTAATTGGGGGGGCAGGGAATCAGCCCCAGCATTTT.

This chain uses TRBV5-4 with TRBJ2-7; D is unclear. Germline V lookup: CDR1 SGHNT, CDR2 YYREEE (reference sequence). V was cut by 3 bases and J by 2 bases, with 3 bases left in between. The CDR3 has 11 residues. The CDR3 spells CASSSTYEQYF. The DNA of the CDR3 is TGTGCCAGCAGCTCTACCTACGAGCAGTACTTC.

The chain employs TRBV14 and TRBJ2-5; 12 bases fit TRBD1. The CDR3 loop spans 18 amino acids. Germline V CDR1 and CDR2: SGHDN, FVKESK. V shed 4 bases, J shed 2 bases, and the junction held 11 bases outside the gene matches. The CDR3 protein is CASSPFRGTGGRQETQYF. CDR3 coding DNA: TGTGCCAGCAGCCCCTTTCGCGGGACAGGGGGCAGACAAGAGACCCAGTACTTC.

The CDR3 DNA reads as TGTGCCAGCAGTAGAGACAGCATGAACACTGAAGCTTTCTTT. This encodes CASSRDSMNTEAFF. The V and J genes are TRBV2 and TRBJ1-1, with a possible D match to TRBD1 (5 bases). Trimming stripped 5 bases from V and 0 bases from J, with 10 bases between. This CDR3 spans 14 amino acids. The germline V gene has CDR1 SNHLY and CDR2 FYNNEI.

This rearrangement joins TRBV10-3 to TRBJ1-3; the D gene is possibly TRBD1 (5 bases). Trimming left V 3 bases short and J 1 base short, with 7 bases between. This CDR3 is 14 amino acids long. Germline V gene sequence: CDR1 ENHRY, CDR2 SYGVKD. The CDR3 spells CAISERGSGNTIYF. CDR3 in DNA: TGTGCCATCAGTGAAAGGGGTTCTGGAAACACCATATATTTT.

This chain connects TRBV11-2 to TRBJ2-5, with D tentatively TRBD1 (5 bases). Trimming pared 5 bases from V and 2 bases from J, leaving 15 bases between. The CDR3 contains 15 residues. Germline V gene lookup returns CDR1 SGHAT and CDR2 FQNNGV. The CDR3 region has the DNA TGTGCCAGCAGCCCCCTTGTACAGGTACAAGAGACCCAGTACTTC. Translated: CASSPLVQVQETQYF. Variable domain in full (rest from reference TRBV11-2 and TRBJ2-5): EAGVAQSPRYKIIEKRQSVAFWCNPISGHATLYWYQQILGQGPKLLIQFQNNGVVDDSQLPKDRFSAERLKGVDSTLKIQPAKLEDSAVYLCASSPLVQVQETQYFGPGTRLLVL.

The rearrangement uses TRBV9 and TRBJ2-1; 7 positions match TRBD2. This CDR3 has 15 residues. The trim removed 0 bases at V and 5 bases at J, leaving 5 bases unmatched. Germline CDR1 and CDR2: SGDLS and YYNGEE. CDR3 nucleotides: TGTGCCAGCAGCGTAGGTACTAGCGCCCACAATGAGCAGTTCTTC. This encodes CASSVGTSAHNEQFF.

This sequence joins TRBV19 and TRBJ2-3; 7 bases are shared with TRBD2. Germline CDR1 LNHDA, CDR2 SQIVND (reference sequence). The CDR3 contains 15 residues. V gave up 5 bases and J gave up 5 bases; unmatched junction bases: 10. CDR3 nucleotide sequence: TGTGCCAGTAGTTCTCGGGCGGGAGTTAGAGATACGCAGTATTTT. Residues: CASSSRAGVRDTQYF.

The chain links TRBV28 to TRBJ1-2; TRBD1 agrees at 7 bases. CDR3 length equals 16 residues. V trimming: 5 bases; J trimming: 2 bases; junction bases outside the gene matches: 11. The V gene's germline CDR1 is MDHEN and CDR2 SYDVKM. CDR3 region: CASSPGTVDLNYGYTF. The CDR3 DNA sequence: TGTGCCAGCAGTCCCGGGACAGTCGATCTAAACTATGGCTACACCTTC.

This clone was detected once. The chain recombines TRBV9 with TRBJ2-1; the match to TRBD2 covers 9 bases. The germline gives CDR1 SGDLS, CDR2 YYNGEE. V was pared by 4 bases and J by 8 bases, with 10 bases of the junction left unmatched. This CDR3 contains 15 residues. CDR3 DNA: TGTGCCAGCAGCCCGATAGCGGGAGTTAGCTATGAGCAGTTCTTC. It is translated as CASSPIAGVSYEQFF.

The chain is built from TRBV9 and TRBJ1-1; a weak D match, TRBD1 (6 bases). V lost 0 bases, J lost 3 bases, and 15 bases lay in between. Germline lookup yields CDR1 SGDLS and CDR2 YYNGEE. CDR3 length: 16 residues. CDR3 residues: CASSVEGGREYTEAFF. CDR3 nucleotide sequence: TGTGCCAGCAGCGTAGAGGGGGGCAGGGAATACACTGAAGCTTTCTTT. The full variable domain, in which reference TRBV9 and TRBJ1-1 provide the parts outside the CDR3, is DSGVTQTPKHLITATGQRVTLRCSPRSGDLSVYWYQQSLDQGLQFLIQYYNGEERAKGNILERFSAQQFPDLHSELNLSSLELGDSALYFCASSVEGGREYTEAFFGQGTRLTVV.

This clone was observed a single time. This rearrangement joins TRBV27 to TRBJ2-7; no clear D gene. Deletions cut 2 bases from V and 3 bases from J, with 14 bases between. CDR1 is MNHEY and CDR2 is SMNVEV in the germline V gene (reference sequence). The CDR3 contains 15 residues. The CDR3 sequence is CASSLLYGVLYEQYF. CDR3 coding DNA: TGTGCCAGCAGTTTACTTTATGGGGTTCTCTACGAGCAGTACTTC.

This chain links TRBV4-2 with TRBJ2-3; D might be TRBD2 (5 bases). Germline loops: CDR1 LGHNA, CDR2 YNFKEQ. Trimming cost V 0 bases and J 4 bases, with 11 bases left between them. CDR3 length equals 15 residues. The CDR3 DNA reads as TGTGCCAGCAGCCAAGAAGAGGGCATGGCAGATACGCAGTATTTT. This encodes CASSQEEGMADTQYF.

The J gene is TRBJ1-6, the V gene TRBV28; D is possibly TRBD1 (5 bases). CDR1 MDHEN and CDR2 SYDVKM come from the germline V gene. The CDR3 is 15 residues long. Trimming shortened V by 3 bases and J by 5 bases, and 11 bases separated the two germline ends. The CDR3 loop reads CASSLRGSNNSPLHF. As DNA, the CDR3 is TGTGCCAGCAGTTTGAGGGGTTCAAATAATTCACCCCTCCACTTT.